What follows is one T cell receptor beta chain and its context. This CDR3 region has 13 residues. The germline gives CDR1 SGDLS, CDR2 YYNGEE. Trimming shortened V by 4 bases and J by 7 bases, and 13 bases separated the two germline ends. Assay: immunoSEQ multiplex PCR; the TCRdb copy retains only in-frame clones and omits some. Of about 2.4 million clones in the sample, around 90% are singletons; the top ten hold about 0.13%. The data stem from a study of shared clonotypes between healthy human individuals. This TCR came from a man aged 18 to 30 in good health. The sample taken for sequencing was naive CD4+ T cells sorted from blood. Subset: CD45RA+ positively selected. The chain has TRBV9 and TRBJ2-3, with D hard to call. CDR3 in amino acids: CASSPLTRNTQYF. CDR3 nucleotides: TGTGCCAGCAGCCCCTTAACAAGGAATACGCAGTATTTT.